Listed here are 14 T cell receptor beta chains from one sample, sequenced in a study of cytomegalovirus exposure and HLA in healthy donors. Primers: 60 Vbeta forward and 13 Jbeta reverse. Sequenced by immunoSEQ multiplex PCR; TCRdb stores in-frame clones only, minus some. The table includes more than 150,000 clones, about four fifths detected once. Material for sequencing was PBMCs. The receptors here all came from a woman in her 30s in good health and CMV-seronegative.

The chain recombines TRBV28 with TRBJ2-5; 7 bases match TRBD1. CDR3 length: 15 residues. After removal of 5 bases from V and 4 bases from J, the junction contained 10 bases not matched to a gene. Per germline, CDR1 MDHEN and CDR2 SYDVKM. The CDR3 is CASSGRQGGRETQYF. The CDR3 DNA is TGTGCCAGCAGTGGACGACAGGGTGGACGAGAGACCCAGTACTTC.

The chain carries TRBV19 and TRBJ1-5; TRBD1 matches at 7 bases. CDR1 is LNHDA and CDR2 is SQIVND in the germline V gene (reference sequence). Unmatched junction bases numbered 7, after V lost 4 bases and J lost 7 bases. The CDR3 spans 14 residues. The CDR3 loop is CASSTRQGGQPQHF. CDR3 coding DNA: TGTGCCAGTAGTACACGACAGGGTGGCCAGCCCCAGCATTTT.

The chain carries TRBV15 and TRBJ2-7; 8 nucleotides agree with TRBD1. The CDR3 length is 17 residues. Looked up from germline, CDR1 is LNHNV and CDR2 is YYDKDF (reference sequence). Losses at the gene ends were 1 base for V and 0 bases for J; bases not matched to a gene: 8. The chain's CDR3 is CATSRVVGTGPSYEQYF. The CDR3 DNA is TGTGCCACCAGCAGAGTAGTCGGGACAGGCCCCTCCTACGAGCAGTACTTC. Complete variable domain (other parts from reference TRBV15 and TRBJ2-7): DAMVIQNPRYQVTQFGKPVTLSCSQTLNHNVMYWYQQKSSQAPKLLFHYYDKDFNNEADTPDNFQSRRPNTSFCFLDIRSPGLGDTAMYLCATSRVVGTGPSYEQYFGPGTRLTVT.

The genes are TRBV29-1 and TRBJ2-2, with a possible D match to TRBD1 (6 bases). Germline V gene lookup returns CDR1 SQVTM and CDR2 ANQGSEA. V lost 7 bases, J lost 5 bases, and 14 bases lay in between. CDR3 length equals 13 residues. This CDR3 is CSAGWGRTGELFF. The DNA for the CDR3 is TGCAGCGCCGGATGGGGGCGAACCGGGGAGCTGTTTTTT.

This chain uses TRBV11-2 with TRBJ2-7; TRBD2 aligns across 14 bases. Germline-derived CDR1 and CDR2 are SGHAT and FQNNGV. The CDR3 consists of 18 residues. V shed 6 bases and J 5 bases; nucleotides not matched to a gene: 15. The CDR3 bases are TGTGCCAGCAGGCCCGGGACAGGACTAGCGGGGGGTAAGGACGAGCAGTACTTC. This encodes CASRPGTGLAGGKDEQYF.

The CDR3 coding sequence is TGTGCCAGCAGGGACGGGAATAGCAATCAGCCCCAGCATTTT. Translated, it gives CASRDGNSNQPQHF. V usage is TRBV6-5 and J usage is TRBJ1-5; no firm D call. Germline CDR1 is MNHEY and CDR2 is SVGAGI. Trimming took off 6 bases at V and 0 bases at J, with 9 bases between the two ends. This CDR3 contains 14 residues.

The gene calls are TRBV14 and TRBJ2-3; TRBD2 agrees at 9 bases. Germline trimming cut 2 bases from V and 1 base from J; bases unmatched to any gene: 1. The germline gives CDR1 SGHDN, CDR2 FVKESK. The CDR3 contains 15 residues. CDR3 DNA sequence: TGTGCCAGCAGCCAAAGGACTAGCGGCACAGATACGCAGTATTTT. This encodes CASSQRTSGTDTQYF.

V usage is TRBV4-2 and J usage is TRBJ1-6; D perhaps matches TRBD1 (6 bases). This CDR3 is built from 20 residues. Germline V gives CDR1 LGHNA, CDR2 YNFKEQ. The V gene lost 2 bases and the J gene lost 8 bases, with 28 bases spanning the gap. CDR3 amino acids: CASSQPTGGMTGLTDSPLHF. The CDR3 DNA reads as TGTGCCAGCAGCCAACCGACCGGTGGGATGACAGGTCTGACGGATTCACCCCTCCACTTT.

This sequence joins TRBV4-1 and TRBJ2-6; 7 bases agree with TRBD2. Germline V lookup: CDR1 MGHRA, CDR2 YSYEKL. V shed 1 base, J shed 2 bases, and the junction held 8 bases outside the gene matches. CDR3 length equals 18 residues. CDR3 region: CASSQGWGGIPGANVLTF. The CDR3 nucleotides read TGCGCCAGCAGCCAAGGATGGGGGGGTATCCCTGGGGCCAACGTCCTGACTTTC.

This clone was recorded only once. The gene calls are TRBV4-1 and TRBJ2-5; D may be TRBD1 (6 bases). This CDR3 is built from 16 residues. The germline CDR1 and CDR2 sequences are MGHRA and YSYEKL. The V and J ends lost 1 base and 5 bases respectively, with 17 bases between them. CDR3: CASSQVYRVVGETQYF. The DNA of the CDR3 is TGCGCCAGCAGCCAAGTGTACAGGGTTGTAGGGGAGACCCAGTACTTC.

V and J are TRBV23-1 and TRBJ2-7, with TRBD1 as a possible D gene (6 bases). TRBV23-1 is marked as an open reading frame, function uncertain. The V and J ends lost 0 bases and 0 bases respectively, with 15 bases between them. This CDR3 comprises 17 residues. DNA of the CDR3: TGCGCCAGCAGTCAATCGTTCGGGCAGGGGAGCTCCTACGAGCAGTACTTC. Translation: CASSQSFGQGSSYEQYF.

This rearrangement joins TRBV7-8 to TRBJ1-4, with a weak D call TRBD1 (6 bases). The CDR3 loop spans 16 amino acids. Germline CDR1 is SGHVS and CDR2 is FQNEAQ. The V gene lost 0 bases and the J gene lost 4 bases, with 12 bases spanning the gap. DNA for the CDR3: TGTGCCAGCAGCTTAGCATACAGGGACGATAATGAAAAACTGTTTTTT. This sequence encodes CASSLAYRDDNEKLFF.

The chain combines TRBV6-5 with TRBJ2-5, with D tentatively TRBD2 (7 bases). V was trimmed by 4 bases and J by 5 bases, leaving 20 bases between them. The CDR3 is made up of 16 amino acids. Germline V gene sequence: CDR1 MNHEY, CDR2 SVGAGI. CDR3 loop: CASSFPGLTGAETQYF. DNA of the CDR3: TGTGCCAGCAGTTTCCCGGGACTAACGGGGGCGGAGACCCAGTACTTC.

The rearrangement links TRBV6-5 to TRBJ2-7, with D possibly TRBD1 on 6 matching bases. Trimming removed 6 bases from V and 3 bases from J, with 12 bases in between. The CDR3 sequence is 13 residues long. In germline, CDR1 is MNHEY, CDR2 SVGAGI. The CDR3 nucleotides read TGTGCCAGCAGAGGGGGACAATACTACGAGCAGTACTTC. Translation: CASRGGQYYEQYF.